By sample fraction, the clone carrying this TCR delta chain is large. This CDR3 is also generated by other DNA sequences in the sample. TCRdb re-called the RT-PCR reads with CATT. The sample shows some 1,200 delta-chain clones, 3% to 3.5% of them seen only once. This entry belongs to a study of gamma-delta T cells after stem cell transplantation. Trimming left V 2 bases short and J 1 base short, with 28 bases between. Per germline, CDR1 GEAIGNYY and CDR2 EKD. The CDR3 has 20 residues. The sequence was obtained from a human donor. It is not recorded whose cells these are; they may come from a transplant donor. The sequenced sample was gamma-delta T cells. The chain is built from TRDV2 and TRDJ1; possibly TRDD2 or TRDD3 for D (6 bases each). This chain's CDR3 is CACDSVGPTPRGSSTDKLIF. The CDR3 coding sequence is TGTGCCTGTGACAGCGTAGGTCCTACACCGCGGGGATCCTCCACCGATAAACTCATCTTT.